The rows below give T cell receptor beta chains drawn from one sample of a study of shared clonotypes between healthy human individuals. Here immunoSEQ multiplex PCR was the method, and the copy in TCRdb shows in-frame clones only, minus some. The sample has about 450,000 clones, around three quarters seen once. The source material was PBMCs. These receptors all stem from a woman aged 40 to 49 in good health. Some clones in this sample may be carry-over from other donors' samples. The CDR3 runs from the conserved cysteine through the conserved F or W. The D gene is left open where the match is weak. Clone size is shown for a subset of rows, as once, few, many or a class of expanded clone.

>TRBD1|TRBV27|TRBJ1-4|-
CASSSVITLDRGNEKLFF
TGTGCCAGCAGTTCGGTCATTACCCTCGACAGGGGAAACGAAAAACTGTTTTTT
>-|TRBV7-9|TRBJ2-7|-
CASSLGDTSYEQYF
TGTGCCAGCAGCTTAGGTGACACCTCCTACGAGCAGTACTTC
>-|TRBV7-3|TRBJ2-1|-
CASSPDRYNEQFF
TGTGCCAGCAGCCCTGACAGGTACAATGAGCAGTTCTTC
>TRBD2|TRBV28|TRBJ2-4|-
CASRTTGRSAKNIQYF
TGTGCCAGCAGAACCACCGGGAGGTCAGCCAAAAACATTCAGTACTTC
>TRBD2|TRBV2|TRBJ2-3|-
CASSPGLGRPTDTQYF
TGTGCCAGCAGTCCCGGACTAGGCCGACCCACAGATACGCAGTATTTT
>TRBD2|TRBV9|TRBJ2-1|-
CASSATSGRWYNEQFF
TGTGCCAGCAGCGCGACTAGCGGGAGATGGTACAATGAGCAGTTCTTC
>-|TRBV5-1|TRBJ2-7|medium-sized
CASSAEISYEQYF
TGCGCCAGTTCGGCGGAGATCTCCTACGAGCAGTACTTC
>TRBD2|TRBV28|TRBJ2-7|-
CASSPWTSGSWVYEQYF
TGTGCCAGCAGTCCCTGGACTAGCGGGAGTTGGGTCTACGAGCAGTACTTC
>-|TRBV7-9|TRBJ2-7|-
CASTSSYEQYF
TGTGCCAGCACGTCGTCCTACGAGCAGTACTTC
>TRBD1|TRBV29-1|TRBJ2-1|-
CSVLTGSSYNEQFF
TGCAGCGTTTTGACAGGGTCGTCCTACAATGAGCAGTTCTTC